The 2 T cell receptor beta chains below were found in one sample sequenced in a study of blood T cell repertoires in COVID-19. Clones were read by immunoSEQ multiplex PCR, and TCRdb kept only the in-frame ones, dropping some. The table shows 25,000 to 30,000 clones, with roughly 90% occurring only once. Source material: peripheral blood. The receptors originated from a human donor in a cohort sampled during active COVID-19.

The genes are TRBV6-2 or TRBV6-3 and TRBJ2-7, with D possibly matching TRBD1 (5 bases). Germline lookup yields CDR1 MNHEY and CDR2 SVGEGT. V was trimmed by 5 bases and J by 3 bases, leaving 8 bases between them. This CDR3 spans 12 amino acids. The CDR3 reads CASSRGHYEQYF. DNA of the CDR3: TGTGCCAGCAGTAGGGGCCACTACGAGCAGTACTTC.

Written as DNA, the CDR3 is TGTGCCAGCAGCCCCTACCCGACAGGGAAAAACGAGCAGTACTTC. Its protein product is CASSPYPTGKNEQYF. The chain combines TRBV7-3 with TRBJ2-7; 7 bases map to TRBD1. Germline CDR1 and CDR2: SGHTA and FQGTGA. CDR3 length: 15 amino acids. V shed 5 bases and J 5 bases; nucleotides not matched to a gene: 12.